The next 21 T cell receptor beta chains were all read from a single sample in a study of shared clonotypes between healthy human individuals. The data were produced by immunoSEQ multiplex PCR, yet TCRdb's version contains in-frame clones alone and is incomplete. The data show over 1.4 million clones, 96% seen once. Sample: naive CD4+ T cells sorted from blood. Documented subset: CD45RA+ positively selected. These receptors all stem from a man between 25 and 39 years old in good health.

J is TRBJ2-2 and V is TRBV10-1, with 10 bases lining up with TRBD2. The trim removed 0 bases at V and 6 bases at J, leaving 10 bases unmatched. The germline V gene has CDR1 WNHNN and CDR2 SYGVQD (reference sequence). CDR3 length: 18 amino acids. CDR3 DNA: TGCGCCAGCAGTGAGTCTACTTGGCTAGCGGGAGTGGCCGGGGAGCTGTTTTTT. It codes for CASSESTWLAGVAGELFF.

The rearrangement joins TRBV7-3 to TRBJ2-7; D not resolved. The CDR3 covers 13 residues. The germline V gene has CDR1 SGHTA and CDR2 FQGTGA. The ends were cut back, 2 bases at V and 5 bases at J, with 10 bases in the middle. The CDR3 DNA reads as TGTGCCAGCAGCTTACTGGGGAAGGACGAGCAGTACTTC. Translated: CASSLLGKDEQYF.

With regard to this clone: This same CDR3 is encoded by further DNA sequences in the sample. The chain carries TRBV7-8 and TRBJ1-1; D uncertain. The CDR3 has 13 amino acids. V was cut by 3 bases and J by 2 bases, with 7 bases left in between. Germline V gives CDR1 SGHVS, CDR2 FQNEAQ. CDR3 bases: TGTGCCAGCAGCTTGGGTCGAAACACTGAAGCTTTCTTT. Amino acids: CASSLGRNTEAFF.

The V and J genes are TRBV15 and TRBJ2-5, with D uncertain. CDR1 is LNHNV and CDR2 is YYDKDF in the germline V gene (reference sequence). The V and J ends lost 4 bases and 1 base respectively, with 10 bases between them. This CDR3 contains 14 residues. As DNA, the CDR3 is TGTGCCACCAGCATGTGGAGCCGCCAAGAGACCCAGTACTTC. As protein: CATSMWSRQETQYF.

The rearrangement links TRBV7-3 to TRBJ2-4, with TRBD2 as a possible D gene (6 bases). The CDR3 length is 13 residues. V shed 4 bases and J shed 9 bases, with 13 bases lying between them. In germline, CDR1 is SGHTA, CDR2 FQGTGA. The CDR3 sequence is CASSSTSRGIQYF. The CDR3 bases are TGTGCCAGCAGCTCGACTAGTAGGGGCATTCAGTACTTC.

This sequence joins TRBV28 and TRBJ2-7; 11 nucleotides agree with TRBD1. Per the germline V gene, CDR1 is MDHEN and CDR2 is SYDVKM. The CDR3 is 17 residues long. V dropped 3 bases and J dropped 6; count of bases not matched to a gene: 13. CDR3 DNA sequence: TGTGCCAGCAGTTTGATGGTGGTGCGGGACAGGGGGTCCGAGCAGTACTTC. Translating gives CASSLMVVRDRGSEQYF. Filled out from reference TRBV28 and TRBJ2-7, the complete variable domain reads DVKVTQSSRYLVKRTGEKVFLECVQDMDHENMFWYRQDPGLGLRLIYFSYDVKMKEKGDIPEGYSVSREKKERFSLILESASTNQTSMYLCASSLMVVRDRGSEQYFGPGTRLTVT.

This clone was recorded only once. The V gene is TRBV18, the J gene TRBJ1-2; no reliable D call. Germline lookup yields CDR1 KGHSH and CDR2 LQKENI. Trimming left V 3 bases short and J 6 bases short, with 5 bases between. The CDR3 covers 11 residues. The CDR3 loop reads CASSPKNGYTF. The CDR3 coding sequence is TGTGCCAGCTCACCCAAGAATGGCTACACCTTC.

V usage is TRBV5-1 and J usage is TRBJ2-5; 7 bases map to TRBD2. The CDR3 is 14 amino acids. Germline values: CDR1 SGHRS, CDR2 YFSETQ. J gave up 7 bases and V 0 bases, and 6 bases lay outside the gene matches. CDR3 loop: CASSLGLADGTQYF. The CDR3, as DNA: TGCGCCAGCAGCTTGGGGCTAGCGGACGGGACCCAGTACTTC. Variable domain in full (rest from reference TRBV5-1 and TRBJ2-5): KAGVTQTPRYLIKTRGQQVTLSCSPISGHRSVSWYQQTPGQGLQFLFEYFSETQRNKGNFPGRFSGRQFSNSRSEMNVSTLELGDSALYLCASSLGLADGTQYFGPGTRLLVL.

The chain joins TRBV29-1 to TRBJ2-3, with D maybe TRBD1 (5 bases). The CDR3 extends over 12 amino acids. Trimming stripped 3 bases from V and 5 bases from J, with 9 bases between. Looked up from germline, CDR1 is SQVTM and CDR2 is ANQGSEA. The CDR3 protein is CSVDRDEDTQYF. In nucleotides, the CDR3 is TGCAGCGTTGACAGGGATGAAGATACGCAGTATTTT.

The V call is TRBV7-2, the J call TRBJ1-1; TRBD1 might be the D (5 bases). Trimming took off 4 bases at V and 1 base at J, with 7 bases between the two ends. Looked up from germline, CDR1 is SGHTA and CDR2 is FQGNSA. The CDR3 contains 13 residues. CDR3 amino acids: CASSYGQNTEAFF. Here the CDR3 DNA reads TGTGCCAGCAGCTACGGACAGAACACTGAAGCTTTCTTT.

The J gene is TRBJ1-2, the V gene TRBV29-1, with D perhaps TRBD1 (5 bases). The CDR3 has 14 amino acids. The V gene's germline CDR1 is SQVTM and CDR2 ANQGSEA. Deletions cut 2 bases from V and 4 bases from J, with 14 bases between. The CDR3 coding sequence is TGCAGCGTTGAATTCTGGCAGGGACCCTATGGCTACACCTTC. Protein product: CSVEFWQGPYGYTF.

The rearrangement links TRBV9 to TRBJ2-2; no firm D call. Germline loops: CDR1 SGDLS, CDR2 YYNGEE. V was trimmed by 4 bases and J by 2 bases, leaving 12 bases between them. The CDR3 loop spans 15 amino acids. CDR3 DNA sequence: TGTGCCAGCAGCTCAGCATTGACCAACACCGGGGAGCTGTTTTTT. It is translated as CASSSALTNTGELFF.

This chain links TRBV9 with TRBJ1-2, with 10 bases identical to TRBD1. The CDR3 has 17 amino acids. Germline trimming cut 3 bases from V and 5 bases from J; bases unmatched to any gene: 13. CDR1 and CDR2 (germline): SGDLS, YYNGEE. CDR3 sequence reads: CASSAGTGANLWYGYTF. The CDR3 DNA follows: TGTGCCAGCAGCGCCGGGACAGGGGCGAATCTTTGGTATGGCTACACCTTC.

The chain carries TRBV18 and TRBJ2-7; 7 bases are shared with TRBD1. The CDR3 has 16 residues. J gave up 2 bases and V 0 bases, and 7 bases lay outside the gene matches. CDR1 and CDR2 from the germline V gene are KGHSH and LQKENI. CDR3 region: CASSPPWDSPTYEQYF. The CDR3 DNA follows: TGTGCCAGCTCACCACCGTGGGACAGCCCCACCTACGAGCAGTACTTC.

The rearrangement joins TRBV6-1 to TRBJ2-1; D unresolved. Per the germline V gene, CDR1 is MNHNS and CDR2 is SASEGT. This CDR3 comprises 15 residues. Trimming removed 1 base from V and 0 bases from J, with 7 bases in between. The CDR3 here is CASSEEWFSYNEQFF. CDR3 sequence (DNA): TGTGCCAGCAGTGAAGAATGGTTCTCCTACAATGAGCAGTTCTTC.

V is TRBV5-4 and J is TRBJ2-7; tentative D call: TRBD2 (6 bases). The CDR3 runs 13 residues. The V gene's germline CDR1 is SGHNT and CDR2 YYREEE (reference sequence). V lost 2 bases and J 1 base, leaving 7 bases between the germline ends. The CDR3 sequence is CASSFGGSYEQYF. The CDR3 region has the DNA TGTGCCAGCAGCTTTGGGGGGTCCTACGAGCAGTACTTC.

V and J are TRBV5-1 and TRBJ2-1; unclear D gene. Germline values: CDR1 SGHRS, CDR2 YFSETQ. The ends were cut back, 0 bases at V and 6 bases at J, with 7 bases in the middle. The CDR3 runs to 13 residues. The CDR3 spells CASSLDYVNEQFF. DNA for the CDR3: TGCGCCAGCAGCTTGGATTACGTCAATGAGCAGTTCTTC.

V gene TRBV6-5 combines with J gene TRBJ2-7; TRBD1 might be the D (6 bases). CDR3 size: 15 residues. Germline V gene lookup returns CDR1 MNHEY and CDR2 SVGAGI. V gave up 8 bases and J gave up 4 bases, with 21 bases separating them. The CDR3 region has the DNA TGTGCCAGCCGGTACCGTTCGGGACACAATTACGAGCAGTACTTC. It yields the protein CASRYRSGHNYEQYF.

This rearrangement joins TRBV7-9 to TRBJ1-4, with 8 bases aligning to TRBD1. J was trimmed by 8 bases and V by 5 bases; bases with no gene match: 7. CDR1 is SEHNR and CDR2 is FQNEAQ in the germline V gene (reference sequence). The CDR3 length is 14 residues. DNA for the CDR3: TGTGCCAGCAGCACCGACAGGGGCGGCGAAAAACTGTTTTTT. Its translation: CASSTDRGGEKLFF.

Concerning this clone itself: Relative to the germline gene, one junction end is altered; a read error may explain this. This chain links TRBV6-6 with TRBJ2-1; D is unclear. Germline V gene data show CDR1 as MNHNY and CDR2 as SVGAGI (reference sequence). This CDR3 contains 12 residues. The CDR3 nucleotides are TGTGCCAGCAGTCGGTCGAGTTTGGGGTTCGTCTTC. Protein product: CASSRSSLGFVF.

The V and J genes are TRBV7-7 and TRBJ2-5, with 7 bases fitting TRBD2. Germline V gene lookup returns CDR1 SSHAT and CDR2 FNYEAQ (reference sequence). The V segment lost 5 bases and the J segment 5 bases; nucleotides outside the gene matches: 2. The CDR3 is 12 amino acids. The CDR3 DNA reads as TGTGCCAGCAGCGCCGGGAGGGAGACCCAGTACTTC. Protein: CASSAGRETQYF.